These 19 T cell receptor beta chains were all obtained from the same sample, sequenced in a study of blood T cell repertoires in COVID-19. The assay was immunoSEQ multiplex PCR, and TCRdb's table has in-frame clones only and misses some. This sample has some 70,000 clones, with 76% found just once. The sample consisted of peripheral blood. These TCRs come from a man in his sixties with COVID-19, enrolled during active disease.

The V call is TRBV6-2 or TRBV6-3, the J call TRBJ1-4, with TRBD1 identical over 9 bases. CDR1 is MNHEY and CDR2 is SVGEGT in the germline V gene. The V and J ends lost 4 bases and 7 bases, in that order; junction bases with no gene match: 10. The length of the CDR3 is 16 residues. CDR3 sequence: CASSWDRVTTGEKLFF. The CDR3 DNA sequence: TGTGCCAGCAGTTGGGACAGGGTAACGACTGGTGAAAAACTGTTTTTT.

The sample holds many counts of this clone. V and J are TRBV2 and TRBJ1-1; maybe TRBD1 (6 bases). Trimming cost V 2 bases and J 1 base, with 14 bases left between them. Germline CDR1 and CDR2: SNHLY and FYNNEI. This CDR3 is built from 16 residues. CDR3 sequence: CASSESWGGGNTEAFF. The CDR3 DNA reads TGTGCCAGCAGTGAAAGTTGGGGAGGGGGGAACACTGAAGCTTTCTTT.

Only one count was recorded for this clone. The chain is built from TRBV24-1 and TRBJ2-5; 8 nucleotides match TRBD2. The CDR3 spans 16 residues. J gave up 2 bases and V 4 bases, and 8 bases lay outside the gene matches. The germline V gene encodes CDR1 KGHDR and CDR2 SFDVKD. The CDR3 DNA reads as TGTGCCACCAGTGACCCCGGGGGGGACGGACAAGAGACCCAGTACTTC. Translating it yields CATSDPGGDGQETQYF.

V is TRBV7-2 and J is TRBJ2-2, with 14 bases identical to TRBD2. Germline CDR1 and CDR2: SGHTA and FQGNSA. The V gene end was trimmed by 4 bases and the J gene end by 7 bases; junction bases not matched to a gene: 5. The CDR3 has 16 residues. CDR3 DNA: TGTGCCAGCAGCTCCGGGACTAGCGGGAGAATCGGGGAGCTGTTTTTT. The encoded protein is CASSSGTSGRIGELFF.

The chain recombines TRBV5-5 with TRBJ2-3, with D tentatively TRBD2 (6 bases). The CDR3 runs to 14 residues. Trimming stripped 3 bases from V and 5 bases from J, with 13 bases between. Germline CDR1 is SGHKS and CDR2 is YYEKEE (reference sequence). The CDR3, as DNA: TGTGCCAGCAGCTATGGGACTCCCCTAGATACGCAGTATTTT. It specifies CASSYGTPLDTQYF.

V usage is TRBV16 and J usage is TRBJ2-7; D is perhaps TRBD1 (6 bases). V was cut by 3 bases and J by 3 bases, with 9 bases left in between. The CDR3 is 13 residues long. CDR1 and CDR2 (germline): KGHSY, FQNENV. The CDR3 sequence is CASSQTGGYEQYF. The CDR3 nucleotides are TGTGCCAGCAGCCAGACAGGAGGCTACGAGCAGTACTTC.

The chain links TRBV19 to TRBJ1-4; TRBD1 matches at 8 bases. The CDR3 is 14 amino acids. V was pared by 1 base and J by 10 bases, with 5 bases of the junction left unmatched. Germline V CDR1 and CDR2: LNHDA, SQIVND (reference sequence). DNA of the CDR3: TGTGCCAGTAGTATAGGAAGACAGGGGTTAAAACTGTTTTTT. This translates into CASSIGRQGLKLFF.

This clone has a handful of counts. The chain joins TRBV11-2 to TRBJ2-7; 7 nucleotides agree with TRBD2. Losses at the gene ends were 4 bases for V and 5 bases for J; bases not matched to a gene: 11. The CDR3 consists of 15 residues. CDR1 and CDR2 from the germline V gene are SGHAT and FQNNGV. The CDR3 region has the DNA TGTGCCAGCAGCTGGACCCTAGCGGCACGGGACGAGCAGTACTTC. It codes for CASSWTLAARDEQYF.

The chain recombines TRBV29-1 with TRBJ1-1; the D gene is possibly TRBD1 (5 bases). Germline V lookup: CDR1 SQVTM, CDR2 ANQGSEA. V lost 4 bases, J lost 3 bases, and 12 bases lay in between. The CDR3 is made up of 13 amino acids. This chain's CDR3 is CSVGVRADTEAFF. The CDR3 bases are TGCAGCGTTGGAGTCAGGGCAGACACTGAAGCTTTCTTT.

The CDR3 sequence: CASSIPGDPYEQYF. Written as DNA, the CDR3 is TGTGCCAGTAGTATTCCGGGGGACCCCTACGAGCAGTACTTC. The gene calls are TRBV19 and TRBJ2-7, with D possibly matching TRBD2 (6 bases). Germline CDR1 LNHDA, CDR2 SQIVND (reference sequence). The CDR3 is made up of 14 amino acids. V was cut by 3 bases and J by 2 bases, with 11 bases left in between.

CDR3 in DNA: TGTGCCAGCAGCTTCGGTAGCGGGGGTCAGGTTAGCACAGATACGCAGTATTTT. Protein product: CASSFGSGGQVSTDTQYF. V and J are TRBV7-9 and TRBJ2-3; TRBD2 aligns across 9 bases. This CDR3 is built from 18 residues. The ends lost 3 bases at V and 0 bases at J; junction bases unmatched: 10. In germline, CDR1 is SEHNR, CDR2 FQNEAQ (reference sequence).

V and J are TRBV7-7 and TRBJ2-5, with D perhaps TRBD1 (6 bases). V lost 1 base, J lost 3 bases, and 6 bases lay in between. Germline CDR1 reads SSHAT; CDR2 reads FNYEAQ (reference sequence). This CDR3 has 13 amino acids. DNA of the CDR3: TGTGCCAGCAGCTTAGACAGGGAAGAGACCCAGTACTTC. It codes for CASSLDREETQYF.

The V call is TRBV12-3 or TRBV12-4, the J call TRBJ2-7; D possibly corresponds to TRBD1 (6 bases). The CDR3 covers 13 residues. Trimming cost V 3 bases and J 6 bases, with 12 bases left between them. The DNA of the CDR3 is TGTGCCAGCAGTTTGAACAGGGCTGGCGAGCAGTACTTC. Translating gives CASSLNRAGEQYF.

The V and J genes are TRBV5-1 and TRBJ2-3; TRBD2 matches at 12 bases. The CDR3 totals 15 residues. The trim removed 5 bases at V and 1 base at J, leaving 2 bases unmatched. Germline V gene sequence: CDR1 SGHRS, CDR2 YFSETQ. CDR3 coding DNA: TGCGCCAGCAGTCGGACTAGCGGGGGCACAGATACGCAGTATTTT. This encodes CASSRTSGGTDTQYF.

This sequence joins TRBV20-1 and TRBJ2-7; D unresolved. CDR1 DFQATT and CDR2 SNEGSKA come from the germline V gene (reference sequence). V dropped 6 bases and J dropped 3 bases, with 9 bases sitting between them. This CDR3 contains 11 residues. The CDR3 region has the DNA TGCAGTGCCAATCAACTCTACGAGCAGTACTTC. It specifies CSANQLYEQYF.

The chain joins TRBV5-6 to TRBJ1-4, with TRBD1 as a possible D gene (5 bases). CDR1 SGHDT and CDR2 YYEEEE come from the germline V gene. With 3 bases removed from V and 8 bases from J, the gap between germline ends came to 14 bases. The CDR3 contains 14 residues. The CDR3 here is CASSSIGADEKLFF. CDR3 nucleotide sequence: TGTGCCAGCAGCTCGATTGGGGCAGACGAAAAACTGTTTTTT.

The chain employs TRBV3-1 (or the pseudogene TRBV3-2) and TRBJ2-5, with D possibly matching TRBD2 (5 bases). From germline, CDR1 is LGHDT and CDR2 YNNKEL (reference sequence). The CDR3 is 14 amino acids. Between the trimmed V and J ends, which lost 3 bases and 2 bases, there was a span of 10 bases. CDR3 coding DNA: TGTGCCAGCAGCCAGGGAGAGGGTCAAGAGACCCAGTACTTC. Translation: CASSQGEGQETQYF.

The chain uses TRBV9 and TRBJ2-1, with 8 positions matching TRBD1. CDR3 length: 17 amino acids. The J segment lost 2 bases and the V segment lost 3 bases, leaving 10 bases of the junction unmatched. Per the germline V gene, CDR1 is SGDLS and CDR2 is YYNGEE. The CDR3 protein is CASSADSGGGTYNEQFF. In DNA form, the CDR3 reads TGTGCCAGCAGCGCCGACTCAGGGGGCGGGACCTACAATGAGCAGTTCTTC.

As for this clone: Other DNA sequences from this sample encode an identical CDR3 as well. The J gene is TRBJ1-2, the V gene TRBV18; TRBD1 aligns across 9 bases. Germline CDR1 and CDR2: KGHSH and LQKENI. V was clipped by 3 bases and J by 8 bases; unmatched bases: 4. The CDR3 loop spans 13 amino acids. CDR3 in DNA: TGTGCCAGCTCACCTCGGGACAGGGCCGGCTACACCTTC. Translation: CASSPRDRAGYTF. The variable domain in full, completed from reference TRBV18 and TRBJ1-2, reads NAGVMQNPRHLVRRRGQEARLRCSPMKGHSHVYWYRQLPEEGLKFMVYLQKENIIDESGMPKERFSAEFPKEGPSILRIQQVVRGDSAAYFCASSPRDRAGYTFGSGTRLTVV.